The 12 T cell receptor beta chains presented below share a single source sample, sequenced in a study of cytotoxic CD8 clonotypes in ibrutinib-treated CLL. Using immunoSEQ multiplex PCR, the repertoire was profiled, and TCRdb retains in-frame clones only, with some absent. The sample consists of about 40,000 clones, less than 85% of them appearing once. Sequenced here: PBMCs, sampled at disease progression, from a patient treated with ibrutinib. The receptors were gathered from a human donor with chronic lymphocytic leukemia.

The genes are TRBV28 and TRBJ1-2, with TRBD1 matching over 9 bases. Germline V gene sequence: CDR1 MDHEN, CDR2 SYDVKM. The CDR3 is made up of 13 amino acids. V was clipped by 4 bases and J by 8 bases; unmatched bases: 5. The CDR3 coding sequence is TGTGCCAGCAGTTCACGGACAGGGGAGGGCTACACCTTC. It is translated as CASSSRTGEGYTF.

V usage is TRBV18 and J usage is TRBJ2-3; 9 nucleotides align to TRBD1. Germline V gene data show CDR1 as KGHSH and CDR2 as LQKENI. V lost 5 bases, J lost 3 bases, and 3 bases stayed unmatched. The CDR3 loop spans 14 amino acids. In nucleotides, the CDR3 is TGTGCCAGCTCAAAGACAGGGGGGACAGATACGCAGTATTTT. Protein product: CASSKTGGTDTQYF.

The chain's CDR3 is CASSRTGSGANVLTF. The DNA of the CDR3 is TGTGCCAGCAGCCGAACAGGGTCTGGGGCCAACGTCCTGACTTTC. The rearrangement joins TRBV7-9 to TRBJ2-6, with D maybe TRBD1 (6 bases). The germline V and J ends were trimmed by 5 bases and 1 base, with 9 bases remaining between them. Germline CDR1 is SEHNR and CDR2 is FQNEAQ (reference sequence). The CDR3 extends over 15 amino acids. The variable domain in full, with the rest retrieved from reference TRBV7-9 and TRBJ2-6, is DTGVSQNPRHKITKRGQNVTFRCDPISEHNRLYWYRQTLGQGPEFLTYFQNEAQLEKSRLLSDRFSAERPKGSFSTLEIQRTEQGDSAMYLCASSRTGSGANVLTFGAGSRLTVL.

This chain links TRBV6-5 with TRBJ2-3; D is ambiguous. Between the trimmed V and J ends, which lost 1 base and 6 bases, there was a span of 5 bases. Germline V CDR1 and CDR2: MNHEY, SVGAGI. The length of the CDR3 is 12 residues. The CDR3 loop reads CASSYYGDTQYF. The DNA of the CDR3 is TGTGCCAGCAGTTACTATGGGGATACGCAGTATTTT.

This chain joins TRBV5-1 and TRBJ2-7; D tentatively reads TRBD1 or TRBD2 (5 bases each). The CDR3 has 14 amino acids. Germline V CDR1 and CDR2: SGHRS, YFSETQ. Trimming took 5 bases from V and 5 from J, leaving 17 bases between them. Written as DNA, the CDR3 is TGCGCCAGCAGGAAAGACGGGATGGGGGACGAGCAGTACTTC. Translating it yields CASRKDGMGDEQYF.

The rearrangement uses TRBV11-2 and TRBJ1-1; TRBD1 matches at 11 bases. Germline loops: CDR1 SGHAT, CDR2 FQNNGV. CDR3 length equals 17 residues. Trimming at V came to 5 bases and at J to 5 bases, leaving 13 bases not matched to a gene. In DNA form, the CDR3 reads TGTGCCAGCAGCCTCCACGGGACAGGGGGAGCCGGAACTGAAGCTTTCTTT. It yields the protein CASSLHGTGGAGTEAFF.

This rearrangement joins TRBV5-1 to TRBJ1-3; a weak D match, TRBD1 (6 bases). Germline-derived CDR1 and CDR2 are SGHRS and YFSETQ. Deletions cut 2 bases from V and 0 bases from J, with 12 bases between. CDR3 size: 16 residues. CDR3 sequence reads: CASSFLGASSGNTIYF. CDR3 nucleotides: TGCGCCAGCAGCTTTTTGGGGGCCTCCTCTGGAAACACCATATATTTT.

V is TRBV5-1 and J is TRBJ1-4; 7 bases map to TRBD1. This CDR3 comprises 16 residues. The germline CDR1 and CDR2 sequences are SGHRS and YFSETQ. With 2 bases clipped from V and 6 bases from J, the junction kept 10 bases outside the gene matches. The CDR3 nucleotides are TGCGCCAGCAGCTTTTGGACAGGTTCAGCCCATGAAAAACTGTTTTTT. It encodes CASSFWTGSAHEKLFF.

This chain links TRBV7-2 with TRBJ2-7, with TRBD1 identical over 7 bases. The germline V gene encodes CDR1 SGHTA and CDR2 FQGNSA. The J segment lost 2 bases and the V segment lost 3 bases, leaving 7 bases of the junction unmatched. The CDR3 is made up of 15 amino acids. The CDR3 is CASSFQGVPTYEQYF. Here the CDR3 DNA reads TGTGCCAGCAGCTTCCAGGGGGTTCCAACCTACGAGCAGTACTTC.

The chain couples TRBV6-5 to TRBJ1-1, with unresolved D. Trimming left V 3 bases short and J 0 bases short, with 11 bases between. The CDR3 runs 15 residues. In germline, CDR1 is MNHEY, CDR2 SVGAGI. Here the CDR3 DNA reads TGTGCCAGCAGTTATGTAAACAGCATGAACACTGAAGCTTTCTTT. The encoded protein is CASSYVNSMNTEAFF.

This clone was recorded a few times. The chain carries TRBV7-5 and TRBJ1-1. TRBV7-5 is noted as a pseudogene. The CDR3 sequence is 17 residues long. The CDR3: CVRSSGERDILYTEAFF. In DNA, the CDR3 is TGTGTCAGAAGCAGCGGAGAGCGGGACATATTATACACTGAAGCTTTCTTT.

This chain connects TRBV7-9 to TRBJ1-1; D not certain. CDR3 length: 13 amino acids. Germline CDR1 SEHNR, CDR2 FQNEAQ (reference sequence). V was shortened by 5 bases and J by 3 bases, with 10 bases between the two germline ends. The CDR3 is CASSPPWDTEAFF. The DNA of the CDR3 is TGTGCCAGCAGCCCCCCCTGGGACACTGAAGCTTTCTTT.